The rows below give T cell receptor beta chains drawn from one sample of a study of blood T cell repertoires in COVID-19. Assay: immunoSEQ multiplex PCR; the TCRdb copy retains only in-frame clones and omits some. The table lists 170,000 or so clones, about 86% of them singletons. The sequenced sample consisted of peripheral blood. These receptors originate from a man aged 50-59 years with active or convalescent COVID-19. The CDR3 runs from the conserved cysteine through the conserved F or W. D genes are given only for firm matches. Expanded clones get a size class; other rows say once, few or many, or leave the size out.

clone_size	v_call	j_call	d_call	cdr3_aa	cdr3_nt
-	TRBV19	TRBJ1-5	TRBD1	CASSMGDRGNQPQHF	TGTGCCAGTAGTATGGGGGACAGAGGCAATCAGCCCCAGCATTTT
few	TRBV5-4	TRBJ2-1	-	CASSFPQNNEQFF	TGTGCCAGCAGCTTCCCCCAGAACAATGAGCAGTTCTTC
-	TRBV3-1/TRBV3-2	TRBJ2-7	-	CASSLGAEQYF	TGTGCCAGCAGCCTCGGTGCCGAGCAGTACTTC
-	TRBV7-2	TRBJ2-7	TRBD2	CASSSSGGRTYEQYF	TGTGCCAGCAGCTCGTCGGGCGGGAGGACGTACGAGCAGTACTTC
-	TRBV27	TRBJ1-6	-	CASSLTADSPLHF	TGTGCCAGCAGTTTAACGGCGGATTCACCCCTCCACTTT
-	TRBV10-3	TRBJ2-7	TRBD2	CAIYSGGAYEQYF	TGTGCCATCTATTCGGGGGGGGCCTACGAGCAGTACTTC
-	TRBV5-1	TRBJ1-2	TRBD1	CASSQRTGGSGGYTF	TGCGCCAGCAGCCAAAGGACAGGAGGGTCTGGCGGCTACACCTTC
-	TRBV10-3	TRBJ1-4	-	CAISAPNEKLFF	TGTGCCATCAGTGCCCCAAATGAAAAACTGTTTTTT
-	TRBV11-1	TRBJ2-4	TRBD1	CASSLGDRRDKNIQYF	TGTGCCAGCAGCTTAGGGGACAGGAGGGACAAAAACATTCAGTACTTC
few	TRBV7-6	TRBJ1-3	-	CASSLERGGGNTIYF	TGTGCCAGCAGCTTAGAGCGGGGAGGTGGAAACACCATATATTTT
-	TRBV4-1	TRBJ2-1	TRBD2	CASSQEKGSGRYTYNEQFF	TGCGCCAGCAGCCAAGAGAAGGGTAGCGGGAGGTATACCTACAATGAGCAGTTCTTC
-	TRBV7-2	TRBJ1-2	TRBD1	CASSLVRGQSYGYTF	TGTGCCAGCAGCTTAGTGAGGGGACAGTCCTATGGCTACACCTTC
-	TRBV18	TRBJ1-5	-	CASSPSRDSNQPQHF	TGTGCCAGCTCACCATCCAGGGATAGCAATCAGCCCCAGCATTTT
-	TRBV7-2	TRBJ1-2	-	CASQRGGAAYGYTF	TGTGCCAGCCAGCGGGGGGGGGCCGCCTATGGCTACACCTTC
few	TRBV9	TRBJ1-1	TRBD1	CASSVQAGGLNTEAFF	TGTGCCAGCAGCGTACAGGCAGGGGGTTTGAACACTGAAGCTTTCTTT
-	TRBV5-4	TRBJ2-1	TRBD2	CASSPGRGLADNEQFF	TGTGCCAGCAGCCCAGGAAGGGGACTAGCGGACAATGAGCAGTTCTTC
-	TRBV27	TRBJ2-2	TRBD2	CASSLGLAGATGELFF	TGTGCCAGCAGTTTAGGACTAGCGGGAGCCACCGGGGAGCTGTTTTTT
-	TRBV4-1	TRBJ1-2	-	CASSQGAGIYGYTF	TGCGCCAGCAGCCAAGGTGCAGGGATCTATGGCTACACCTTC
-	TRBV5-4	TRBJ2-3	TRBD2	CASSAPGLAADTQYF	TGTGCCAGCAGCGCACCGGGACTAGCTGCGGATACGCAGTATTTT
few	TRBV2	TRBJ2-6	-	CASSLSGANVLTF	TGTGCCAGCTCTCTCTCTGGGGCCAACGTCCTGACTTTC
-	TRBV28	TRBJ2-7	TRBD1	CASSLLSGQGLYEQYF	TGTGCCAGCAGTTTATTGTCGGGACAGGGCCTCTACGAGCAGTACTTC
-	TRBV10-3	TRBJ1-3	TRBD1	CAITDSGQASSGNTIYF	TGTGCCATCACCGACTCGGGACAGGCTAGCTCTGGAAACACCATATATTTT
few	TRBV9	TRBJ2-7	TRBD2	CASSVGLLAGDYEQYF	TGTGCCAGCAGCGTAGGGCTACTAGCGGGAGACTACGAGCAGTACTTC
-	TRBV10-3	TRBJ2-1	-	CAISGVVGGSYNEQFF	TGTGCCATCAGTGGGGTGGTGGGAGGCTCCTACAATGAGCAGTTCTTC
-	TRBV18	TRBJ1-2	-	CASRPTGSSDGYTF	TGTGCCAGCCGGCCCACAGGTTCGTCCGATGGCTACACCTTC
-	TRBV5-1	TRBJ2-1	TRBD2	CASSLAGVYNEQFF	TGCGCCAGCAGCTTAGCGGGGGTCTACAATGAGCAGTTCTTC
-	TRBV30	TRBJ1-1	-	CAWSGQGITEAFF	TGTGCCTGGAGTGGTCAGGGGATCACTGAAGCTTTCTTT
once	TRBV18	TRBJ2-3	TRBD1	CASSSTGGEADTQYF	TGTGCCAGCTCATCGACAGGGGGCGAGGCAGATACGCAGTATTTT
-	TRBV7-9	TRBJ1-1	-	CASSFFAGVNSEAFF	TGTGCCAGCAGCTTCTTTGCAGGGGTCAATTCTGAAGCTTTCTTT
-	TRBV25-1	TRBJ2-2	TRBD2	CASSSGGRTGELFF	TGTGCCAGCAGTAGCGGGGGCAGGACCGGGGAGCTGTTTTTT
-	TRBV28	TRBJ1-1	TRBD1	CASTLTGDGDTEAFF	TGTGCCAGCACACTGACAGGGGACGGGGACACTGAAGCTTTCTTT
-	TRBV2	TRBJ2-7	-	CASSEPGADEQYF	TGTGCCAGCAGTGAACCGGGAGCAGACGAGCAGTACTTC
-	TRBV4-3	TRBJ2-2	-	CASSRYGGGQGVGELFF	TGCGCCAGCAGCCGATATGGCGGAGGGCAGGGGGTCGGGGAGCTGTTTTTT
-	TRBV10-3	TRBJ2-7	-	CAISESWRTNEQYF	TGTGCCATCAGTGAGTCATGGAGAACAAACGAGCAGTACTTC
once	TRBV25-1	TRBJ2-7	TRBD1	CASSSDRGGEQYF	TGTGCCAGCAGTTCGGACAGGGGAGGCGAGCAGTACTTC
-	TRBV10-3	TRBJ2-7	TRBD2	CAISARSEAASGRVGYEQYF	TGTGCCATCAGTGCACGGAGTGAGGCGGCTAGCGGGAGAGTAGGGTACGAGCAGTACTTC
few	TRBV27	TRBJ2-7	TRBD1	CASSFAGGPYEQYF	TGTGCCAGCAGTTTTGCAGGGGGCCCCTACGAGCAGTACTTC
few	TRBV11-3	TRBJ2-3	-	CASSLGTSATDTQYF	TGTGCCAGCAGCCTCGGGACATCCGCCACAGATACGCAGTATTTT
-	TRBV19	TRBJ2-5	TRBD2	CASSIDVRGLAGRETQYF	TGTGCCAGTAGTATAGACGTAAGGGGACTAGCGGGACGAGAGACCCAGTACTTC
-	TRBV14	TRBJ2-2	TRBD2	CASSPFSGSYVGELFF	TGTGCCAGCAGCCCTTTTAGCGGGAGTTACGTCGGGGAGCTGTTTTTT
-	TRBV27	TRBJ2-1	-	CASSIGTGTGHNEQFF	TGTGCCAGCAGTATAGGGACCGGGACTGGTCACAATGAGCAGTTCTTC
-	TRBV6-2/TRBV6-3	TRBJ1-6	TRBD1	CASSFRQGLRSSPLHF	TGTGCCAGCAGTTTTCGACAGGGTCTTCGGTCTTCACCCCTCCACTTT
-	TRBV24-1	TRBJ2-2	-	CATSDRQAGELFF	TGTGCCACCAGTGACAGACAGGCCGGGGAGCTGTTTTTT